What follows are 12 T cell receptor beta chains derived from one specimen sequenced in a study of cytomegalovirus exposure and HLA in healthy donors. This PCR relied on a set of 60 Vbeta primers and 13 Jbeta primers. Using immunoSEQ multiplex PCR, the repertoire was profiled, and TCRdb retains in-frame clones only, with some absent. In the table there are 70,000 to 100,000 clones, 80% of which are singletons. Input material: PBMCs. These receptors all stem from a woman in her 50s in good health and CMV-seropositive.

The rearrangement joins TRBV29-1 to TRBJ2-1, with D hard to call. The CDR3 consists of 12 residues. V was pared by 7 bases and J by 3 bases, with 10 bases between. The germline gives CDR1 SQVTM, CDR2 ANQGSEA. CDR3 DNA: TGCAGCGGCGAGCCCAACTACAATGAGCAGTTCTTC. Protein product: CSGEPNYNEQFF.

CDR3 loop: CASSDYAGPPDTQYF. The CDR3 nucleotides are TGTGCCAGCAGTGACTATGCGGGACCCCCAGATACGCAGTATTTT. The chain is built from TRBV6-4 and TRBJ2-3; D might be TRBD2 (6 bases). V was clipped by 1 base and J by 4 bases, with 12 bases between them. The CDR3 covers 15 residues. Germline V gives CDR1 MRHNA, CDR2 SNTAGT.

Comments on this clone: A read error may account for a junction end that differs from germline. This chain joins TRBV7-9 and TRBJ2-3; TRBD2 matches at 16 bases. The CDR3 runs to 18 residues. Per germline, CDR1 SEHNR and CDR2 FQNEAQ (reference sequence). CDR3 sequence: CSSSQGLAGGQNTDTQYF. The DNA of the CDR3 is TGTTCCAGCAGCCAGGGACTAGCGGGGGGGCAGAACACAGATACGCAGTATTTT.

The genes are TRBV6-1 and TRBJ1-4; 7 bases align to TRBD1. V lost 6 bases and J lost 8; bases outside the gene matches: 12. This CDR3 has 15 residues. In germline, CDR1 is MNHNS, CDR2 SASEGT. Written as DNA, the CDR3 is TGTGCCAGCAGCCCTGGGACAGTTTTTGGCGAAAAACTGTTTTTT. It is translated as CASSPGTVFGEKLFF.

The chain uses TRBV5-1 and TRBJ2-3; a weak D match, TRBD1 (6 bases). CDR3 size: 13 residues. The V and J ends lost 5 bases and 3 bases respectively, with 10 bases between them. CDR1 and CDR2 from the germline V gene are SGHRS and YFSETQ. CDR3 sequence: CASSEQGTDTQYF. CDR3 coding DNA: TGCGCCAGCAGTGAACAGGGTACAGATACGCAGTATTTT.

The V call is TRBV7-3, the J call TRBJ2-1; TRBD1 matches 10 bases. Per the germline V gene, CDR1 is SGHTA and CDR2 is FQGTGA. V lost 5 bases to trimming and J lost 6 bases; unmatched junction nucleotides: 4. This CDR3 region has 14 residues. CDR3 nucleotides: TGTGCCAGCAGCCGGGGACAGGGGAGCAATGAGCAGTTCTTC. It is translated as CASSRGQGSNEQFF. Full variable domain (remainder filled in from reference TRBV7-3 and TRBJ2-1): GAGVSQTPSNKVTEKGKYVELRCDPISGHTALYWYRQSLGQGPEFLIYFQGTGAADDSGLPNDRFFAVRPEGSVSTLKIQRTERGDSAVYLCASSRGQGSNEQFFGPGTRLTVL.

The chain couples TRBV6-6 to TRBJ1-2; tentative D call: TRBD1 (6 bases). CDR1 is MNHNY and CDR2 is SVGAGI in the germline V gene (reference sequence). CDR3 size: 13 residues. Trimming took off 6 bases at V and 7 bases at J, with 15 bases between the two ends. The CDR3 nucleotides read TGTGCCAGCAGCCAACCAACAGGGTCTGGCTACACCTTC. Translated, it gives CASSQPTGSGYTF.

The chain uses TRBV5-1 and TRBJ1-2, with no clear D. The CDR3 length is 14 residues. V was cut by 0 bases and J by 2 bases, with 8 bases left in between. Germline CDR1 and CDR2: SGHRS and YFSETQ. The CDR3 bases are TGCGCCAGCAGCTTGGCTTTCCAGAACTATGGCTACACCTTC. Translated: CASSLAFQNYGYTF.

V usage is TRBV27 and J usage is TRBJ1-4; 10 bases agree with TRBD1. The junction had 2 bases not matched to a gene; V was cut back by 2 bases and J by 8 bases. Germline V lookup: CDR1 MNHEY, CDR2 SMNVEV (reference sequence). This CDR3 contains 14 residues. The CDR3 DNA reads TGTGCCAGCAGTTTAGGACAGGGGGGGGAAAAACTGTTTTTT. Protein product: CASSLGQGGEKLFF.

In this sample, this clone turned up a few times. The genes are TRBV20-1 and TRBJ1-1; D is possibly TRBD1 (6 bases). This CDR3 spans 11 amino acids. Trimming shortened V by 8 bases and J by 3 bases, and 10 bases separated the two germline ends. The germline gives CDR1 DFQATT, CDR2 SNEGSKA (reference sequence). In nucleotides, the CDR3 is TGCAGTACAACAGGGTACACTGAAGCTTTCTTT. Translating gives CSTTGYTEAFF.

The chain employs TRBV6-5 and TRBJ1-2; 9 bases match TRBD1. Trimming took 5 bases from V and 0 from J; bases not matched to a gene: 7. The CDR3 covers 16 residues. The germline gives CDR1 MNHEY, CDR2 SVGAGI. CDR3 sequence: CASSNYRGPSNYGYTF. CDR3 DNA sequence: TGTGCCAGCAGTAACTACAGGGGGCCTTCTAACTATGGCTACACCTTC.

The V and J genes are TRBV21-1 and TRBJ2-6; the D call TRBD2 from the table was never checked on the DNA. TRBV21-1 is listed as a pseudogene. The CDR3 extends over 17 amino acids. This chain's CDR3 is CASSSWEKQSGANVLTF. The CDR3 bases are TGTGCCAGCAGCTCTTGGGAGAAACAATCTGGGGCCAACGTCCTGACTTTC.